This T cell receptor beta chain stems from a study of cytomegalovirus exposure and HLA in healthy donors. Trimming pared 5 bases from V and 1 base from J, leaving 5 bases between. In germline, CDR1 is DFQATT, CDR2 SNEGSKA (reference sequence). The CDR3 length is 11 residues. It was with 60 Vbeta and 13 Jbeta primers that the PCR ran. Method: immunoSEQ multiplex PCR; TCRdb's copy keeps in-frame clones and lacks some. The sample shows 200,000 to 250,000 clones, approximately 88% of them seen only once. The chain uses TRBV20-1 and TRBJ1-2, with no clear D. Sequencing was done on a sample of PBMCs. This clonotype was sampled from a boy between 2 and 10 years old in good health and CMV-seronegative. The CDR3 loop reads CSAPFNYGYTF. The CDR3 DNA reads TGCAGTGCTCCCTTTAACTATGGCTACACCTTC.